The present T cell receptor beta chain was sequenced within a study of human CD8 memory T cell subsets (dated by TCRdb to 2020 to 2022). For the study in its entirety: To assess how stem-like (TSTEM), progenitor exhausted-like (TPEX) and effector memory CD8+ T cell subsets are clonally related, the TCRbeta repertoires of these three subsets were compared. TCRbeta repertoires were obtained from TSTEM, TPEX and effector memory subsets contributed by each of more than five donors.

A Human TCR Profiling Kit was used to prepare UMI-labeled 5' RACE TCRbeta libraries. Every TCRbeta library was prepared in parallel, with the same number of PCR cycles used for all of the libraries. The published analysis was carried out like this. The number of functional CDR3beta clonotypes in each TCRbeta library ranged from about 2,800 to 18,000. MIGEC 1.2.9 was used for UMI extraction and consensus assembly, with a minimum of three reads required per UMI. In-frame CDR3beta repertoires were extracted with MiXCR 3.0.3. Diversity metrics were computed in VDJtools 1.2.1 after downsampling each sample to 42,000 randomly selected UMIs. For the top 3,000 clones of each sample pair, the repertoire overlap metrics D, R and F2 were calculated in VDJtools. The reads underwent TCRdb reprocessing, giving one record for each CDR3 protein sequence and no DNA. TCRdb assigned the V and J calls; the authors' analysis was not used. Per the sample table, the count is 5,500 to 9,000 distinct CDR3 sequences. The top ten clonotypes cover 20% to 25% of the sample.

Frequency shows this clonotype is medium-sized (0.01 to 0.1%); no count was noted. The antigen it recognizes is unknown. What the research found in general, with its limitations: Only TCRbeta chains were sequenced, and the repertoire comparisons were based on several donors and tested using paired t-tests with Bonferroni correction. The stem-like TSTEM and TPEX subsets each shared clonotypes with effector memory cells, but the TSTEM and TPEX repertoires had minimal overlap with each other, suggesting distinct antigen spectra. Chao1 estimates suggested greater repertoire diversity in TSTEM than in TPEX subsets, potentially reflecting a broader range of specificities. TSTEM and TPEX subsets showed similarly high normalized Shannon-Wiener diversity, whereas effector memory subsets were comparatively less diverse.

CDR1 and CDR2, per the germline V gene, are SGHTA and FQGNSA. The cysteine opens and the phenylalanine closes a CDR3 of 12 amino acids. The DNA is unrecorded. Peripheral blood mononuclear cells were isolated from healthy donor buffy coats by density gradient separation. In the study, negative magnetic separation with EasySep or MojoSort CD8+ T cell isolation kits was used to enrich total CD8+ T cells. An RNeasy Mini Kit was used to extract total RNA from duplicate vials of around 150,000 sorted CD8+ T cells per subset. PBMCs were used either fresh or after cryopreservation in fetal bovine serum containing 10% DMSO. Fluorescence-activated cell sorting on a FACSAria III was used to sort the CD8+ T cell subsets to purity.

The chain is encoded by TRBV7-2 joined to TRBJ2-3; TCRdb names TRBD1, which stays unverified in the absence of DNA. This sequence was found in a human donor in good health. Material for sequencing was CD8+ T cells from PBMCs. CDR3 reads: CASRGDTDTQYF.